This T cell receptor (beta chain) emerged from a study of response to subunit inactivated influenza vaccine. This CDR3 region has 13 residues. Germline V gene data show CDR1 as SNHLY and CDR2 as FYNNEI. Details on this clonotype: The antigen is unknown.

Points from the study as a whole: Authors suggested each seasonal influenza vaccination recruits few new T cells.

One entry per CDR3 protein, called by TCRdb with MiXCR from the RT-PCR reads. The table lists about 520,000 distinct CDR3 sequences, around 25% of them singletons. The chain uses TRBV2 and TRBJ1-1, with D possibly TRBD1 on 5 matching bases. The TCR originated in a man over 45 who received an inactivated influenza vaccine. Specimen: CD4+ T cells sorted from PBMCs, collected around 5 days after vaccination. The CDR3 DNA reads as TGTGCAAGCGCGGTGGACATGAACACTGAAGCTTTCTTT. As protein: CASAVDMNTEAFF.